These 24 T cell receptor beta chains were all obtained from the same sample, sequenced in a study of T cells in Graves' hyperthyroidism and ophthalmopathy. RNA transcripts served as the template for amplifying TCR beta CDR3 regions. The HTBI set primed first-round TCR CDR3 RT-PCR. TCRdb passed the multiplex PCR reads through MiXCR, listing each CDR3 protein once. Here the sample spans 480,000 or so distinct CDR3 sequences, over 35% being singletons. The sample taken for sequencing was peripheral blood or thyroid tissue (not recorded which). These receptors were obtained from an adult woman with Graves' disease, either hyperthyroidism or ophthalmopathy (not recorded which).

The V gene is TRBV15, the J gene TRBJ2-2, with a weak D call TRBD1 (5 bases). The CDR3 is 17 residues long. Germline values: CDR1 LNHNV, CDR2 YYDKDF (reference sequence). The germline V and J ends were trimmed by 0 bases and 2 bases, with 13 bases remaining between them. The CDR3 DNA follows: TGTGCCACCAGCAGAGATCTTACCAGGGATAACACCGGGGAGCTGTTTTTT. The encoded protein is CATSRDLTRDNTGELFF.

On this clonotype itself: The junction differs from germline at one of its ends, possibly a read error. The chain couples TRBV20-1 to TRBJ2-3, with TRBD2 matching over 11 bases. CDR1 is DFQATT and CDR2 is SNEGSKA in the germline V gene (reference sequence). The CDR3 runs to 14 residues. The CDR3 region is CSAKTSGEADTQCF. In nucleotides, the CDR3 is TGCAGTGCCAAGACTAGCGGGGAAGCAGATACGCAGTGTTTT.

This clonotype appeared many times. The CDR3 nucleotides are TGTGCCAGCAGCTTAGGGGCGCACACTAATGAAAAACTGTTTTTT. Translation: CASSLGAHTNEKLFF. The chain couples TRBV7-8 to TRBJ1-4; D is uncertain. Germline CDR1 reads SGHVS; CDR2 reads FQNEAQ. Trimming removed 1 base at V and 2 bases at J, with 8 bases between. The CDR3 extends over 15 amino acids.

The chain has TRBV5-1 and TRBJ2-5; D is undetermined. Germline loops: CDR1 SGHRS, CDR2 YFSETQ. V was pared by 4 bases and J by 4 bases, with 11 bases between. The CDR3 totals 13 residues. In nucleotides, the CDR3 is TGCGCCAGCAGCCCAGGATGGGTAGAGACCCAGTACTTC. Its protein is CASSPGWVETQYF.

This clonotype was detected ten times or more. The V gene is TRBV20-1, the J gene TRBJ2-5, with D perhaps TRBD2 (7 bases). Trimming stripped 4 bases from V and 6 bases from J, with 18 bases between. This CDR3 is built from 14 residues. Germline CDR1 DFQATT, CDR2 SNEGSKA (reference sequence). CDR3 region: CSATQGGGGQTQYF. For the CDR3, the DNA is TGCAGTGCTACACAGGGAGGGGGGGGACAGACCCAGTACTTC.

The chain combines TRBV29-1 with TRBJ2-5; D possibly corresponds to TRBD1 (7 bases). With 6 bases removed from V and 5 bases from J, the gap between germline ends came to 13 bases. CDR1 and CDR2 from the germline V gene are SQVTM and ANQGSEA. CDR3 length equals 12 residues. CDR3 DNA sequence: TGCAGCGTCACAGGGGCGGGGGAGACCCAGTACTTC. Translating it yields CSVTGAGETQYF.

The table lists this clonotype with a count of one. The V and J genes are TRBV29-1 and TRBJ1-5, with D maybe TRBD1 (5 bases). Germline values: CDR1 SQVTM, CDR2 ANQGSEA. This CDR3 is built from 13 residues. In DNA form, the CDR3 reads TGCACCCCTAACTCGCAGGGTAATCAGCCCCAGCATTTT. It specifies CTPNSQGNQPQHF.

This clonotype has more than one count but fewer than ten. This chain links TRBV5-1 with TRBJ1-6, with 7 bases that match TRBD1. The CDR3 extends over 15 amino acids. V shed 4 bases and J 5 bases; nucleotides not matched to a gene: 6. Germline loops: CDR1 SGHRS, CDR2 YFSETQ. The CDR3 nucleotides read TGCGCCAGCAGCGCGGGGACAGTAGATAATTCACCCCTCCACTTT. This codes for CASSAGTVDNSPLHF.

As for this clonotype: A junction boundary mismatches the germline segment, possibly from a read error. This chain uses TRBV15 with TRBJ2-7; 7 bases fit TRBD2. This CDR3 is 12 amino acids long. The germline V gene encodes CDR1 LNHNV and CDR2 YYDKDF (reference sequence). The CDR3 protein is CATSRDTGLGVF. In DNA, the CDR3 is TGTGCCACCAGCAGAGATACCGGACTAGGGGTCTTC. The full variable domain, rest sourced from reference TRBV15 and TRBJ2-7, is DAMVIQNPRYQVTQFGKPVTLSCSQTLNHNVMYWYQQKSSQAPKLLFHYYDKDFNNEADTPDNFQSRRPNTSFCFLDIRSPGLGDTAMYLCATSRDTGLGVFGPGTRLTVT.

The table lists this clonotype with a few counts. This chain uses TRBV10-3 with TRBJ2-5; 12 bases fit TRBD2. Germline loops: CDR1 ENHRY, CDR2 SYGVKD. Trimming removed 11 bases from V and 2 bases from J; junction bases left unmatched: 3. This CDR3 contains 13 residues. The CDR3, as DNA: TGTGCCGTTGGACTAGCGGGACAAGAGACCCAGTACTTC. Encoded protein: CAVGLAGQETQYF.

The rearrangement joins TRBV7-9 to TRBJ2-1; no definite D call. Germline values: CDR1 SEHNR, CDR2 FQNEAQ (reference sequence). V lost 3 bases to trimming and J lost 4 bases, with 4 bases between them. The CDR3 runs to 12 residues. CDR3 in amino acids: CASSFSYNEQFF. CDR3 nucleotide sequence: TGTGCCAGCAGCTTTTCTTACAATGAGCAGTTCTTC.

The genes are TRBV13 and TRBJ2-7; D remains unclear. V shed 1 base and J shed 3 bases, with 10 bases lying between them. The CDR3 extends over 14 amino acids. Germline CDR1 reads PRHDT; CDR2 reads FYEKMQ (reference sequence). CDR3 in amino acids: CASSLDVGNYEQYF. The CDR3 DNA reads TGTGCCAGCAGCTTAGACGTGGGGAACTACGAGCAGTACTTC.

This clonotype was picked up many times. The chain couples TRBV11-2 to TRBJ1-6; D ambiguous. This CDR3 is built from 13 residues. The ends were cut back, 5 bases at V and 8 bases at J, with 10 bases in the middle. Germline assignment: CDR1 SGHAT and CDR2 FQNNGV. CDR3 DNA: TGTGCCAGCAGCCCCCCTTTTGATTCACCCCTCCACTTT. Translating it yields CASSPPFDSPLHF. Supplemented by reference TRBV11-2 and TRBJ1-6, the full variable domain reads EAGVAQSPRYKIIEKRQSVAFWCNPISGHATLYWYQQILGQGPKLLIQFQNNGVVDDSQLPKDRFSAERLKGVDSTLKIQPAKLEDSAVYLCASSPPFDSPLHFGNGTRLTVT.

The rearrangement joins TRBV11-1 to TRBJ1-6; 7 nucleotides align to TRBD1. From germline, CDR1 is SGHAT and CDR2 FQDESV (reference sequence). V was pared by 5 bases and J by 8 bases, with 9 bases of the junction left unmatched. The CDR3 is 15 amino acids. The CDR3 reads CASSQGGDRYSPLHF. The CDR3 DNA is TGTGCCAGCAGCCAGGGGGGGGACCGTTATTCACCCCTCCACTTT.

The chain joins TRBV20-1 to TRBJ1-1; 9 bases agree with TRBD1. Germline V gene sequence: CDR1 DFQATT, CDR2 SNEGSKA (reference sequence). The CDR3 has 12 amino acids. The junction had 3 bases not matched to a gene; V was cut back by 5 bases and J by 5 bases. The DNA of the CDR3 is TGCAGTGCTGAACAGGGGGCGACTGAAGCTTTCTTT. Translated: CSAEQGATEAFF.

V gene TRBV5-5 combines with J gene TRBJ1-4, with 8 bases that match TRBD1. In germline, CDR1 is SGHKS, CDR2 YYEKEE (reference sequence). J was trimmed by 5 bases and V by 1 base; bases with no gene match: 10. The CDR3 runs to 17 residues. CDR3 coding DNA: TGTGCCAGCAGCTTGTTTTCCCCCGGGACAGGAAATGAAAAACTGTTTTTT. The encoded protein is CASSLFSPGTGNEKLFF. The full variable domain, completed using reference TRBV5-5 and TRBJ1-4, is DAGVTQSPTHLIKTRGQQVTLRCSPISGHKSVSWYQQVLGQGPQFIFQYYEKEERGRGNFPDRFSARQFPNYSSELNVNALLLGDSALYLCASSLFSPGTGNEKLFFGSGTQLSVL.

This clonotype was counted ten times or more. The chain combines TRBV3-1 with TRBJ2-7; either TRBD1 or TRBD2 may supply D (5 bases each). The V gene's germline CDR1 is LGHDT and CDR2 YNNKEL (reference sequence). The V and J ends lost 0 bases and 8 bases respectively, with 8 bases between them. The CDR3 sequence is 12 residues long. The CDR3 DNA follows: TGTGCCAGCAGCCAAGATCGGGGACAGCAGTACTTC. Translating gives CASSQDRGQQYF.

The chain has TRBV2 and TRBJ2-5, with D hard to call. The CDR3 runs 12 residues. The germline V gene encodes CDR1 SNHLY and CDR2 FYNNEI. V was clipped by 7 bases and J by 7 bases, with 13 bases between them. The chain's CDR3 is CASTGVGLTQYF. CDR3 nucleotide sequence: TGTGCCAGCACAGGAGTCGGCTTGACCCAGTACTTC.

V gene TRBV10-3 combines with J gene TRBJ2-2; 10 bases agree with TRBD2. The germline V gene has CDR1 ENHRY and CDR2 SYGVKD. With 5 bases clipped from V and 0 bases from J, the junction kept 3 bases outside the gene matches. The CDR3 loop spans 16 amino acids. CDR3 sequence reads: CAISTSGISNTGELFF. Written as DNA, the CDR3 is TGTGCCATCAGTACTAGCGGGATTTCGAACACCGGGGAGCTGTTTTTT.

The rearrangement joins TRBV7-3 to TRBJ1-2; 10 nucleotides line up with TRBD1. CDR1 and CDR2 (germline): SGHTA, FQGTGA. V trimming: 7 bases; J trimming: 7 bases; junction bases outside the gene matches: 6. The CDR3 is made up of 13 amino acids. CDR3: CASTSGQGPGYTF. CDR3 bases: TGTGCCAGCACTTCGGGACAGGGGCCTGGCTACACCTTC.

V gene TRBV10-3 combines with J gene TRBJ2-2, with D possibly matching TRBD1 (5 bases). Trimming removed 8 bases from V and 1 base from J, with 11 bases in between. Germline CDR1 is ENHRY and CDR2 is SYGVKD. The CDR3 runs to 14 residues. The CDR3 nucleotides are TGTGCCATCGAGAGGCAGGGGAACACCGGGGAGCTGTTTTTT. This gives the protein CAIERQGNTGELFF.

This clonotype was found many times. The CDR3 loop reads CSVERPGVDYGYTF. The CDR3 bases are TGCAGCGTTGAACGTCCAGGGGTGGACTATGGCTACACCTTC. This sequence joins TRBV29-1 and TRBJ1-2, with D perhaps TRBD1 (6 bases). Germline V gene sequence: CDR1 SQVTM, CDR2 ANQGSEA. Trimming removed 2 bases at V and 3 bases at J, with 13 bases between. The CDR3 consists of 14 residues.

There are many counts of this clonotype. CDR3 coding DNA: TGTGCCACCAGTGATTCAGGGTTAGGGGATGAAAAACTGTTTTTT. Translation gives CATSDSGLGDEKLFF. The chain employs TRBV24-1 and TRBJ1-4, with D possibly TRBD1 on 5 matching bases. This CDR3 region has 15 residues. V lost 2 bases and J lost 6, with 12 bases in between. The germline V gene encodes CDR1 KGHDR and CDR2 SFDVKD.

The chain is built from TRBV10-3 and TRBJ1-5; D not resolved. CDR1 is ENHRY and CDR2 is SYGVKD in the germline V gene. V dropped 5 bases and J dropped 4 bases, with 3 bases sitting between them. The CDR3 runs to 11 residues. The CDR3 bases are TGTGCCATCAGTTCTAATCAGCCCCAGCATTTT. Amino acid sequence: CAISSNQPQHF.